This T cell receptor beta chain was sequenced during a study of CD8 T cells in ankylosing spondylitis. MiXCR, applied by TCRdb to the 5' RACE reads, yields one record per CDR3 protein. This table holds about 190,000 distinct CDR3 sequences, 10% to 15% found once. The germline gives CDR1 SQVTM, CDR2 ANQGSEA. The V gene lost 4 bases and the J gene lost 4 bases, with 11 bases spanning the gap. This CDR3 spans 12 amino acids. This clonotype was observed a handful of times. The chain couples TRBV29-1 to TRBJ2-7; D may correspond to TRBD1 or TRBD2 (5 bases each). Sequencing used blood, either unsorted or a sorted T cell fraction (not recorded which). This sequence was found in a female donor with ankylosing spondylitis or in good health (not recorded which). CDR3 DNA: TGCAGCGTTGGGGACGGACCATACGAGCAGTACTTC. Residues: CSVGDGPYEQYF.